What follows describes a single TCR beta chain. What it binds is unknown. The TCR beta cDNA libraries contained unique molecular identifiers. TCRdb recomputed calls from the PCR reads with MiXCR, one row per CDR3 protein. The sample contains some 260,000 distinct CDR3 sequences, about 40% of which appear only once. The data were taken from a study of post-analysis software for immune sequencing data. Study observations and caveats: The five TRBV segments detected at higher frequency in patients than in controls included TRBV5-6, TRBV5-1 and TRBV20-1. Comparison with controls showed significantly lower normalized Chao1 diversity in multiple sclerosis patients. Batch-matched samples strongly co-clustered by F measure.

CDR1 is WSHSY and CDR2 is SAAADI in the germline V gene. There are 15 residues in the CDR3. V shed 4 bases and J 6 bases; nucleotides not matched to a gene: 6. Sequencing was performed on blood. This sequence originates from a girl aged 5 to 17 with multiple sclerosis. This sequence joins TRBV10-2 and TRBJ2-5; TRBD2 aligns across 12 bases. CDR3 coding DNA: TGCGCCAGCAGTGCCAGGACTAGCGGGATGCAGACCCAGTACTTC. Amino acids: CASSARTSGMQTQYF.